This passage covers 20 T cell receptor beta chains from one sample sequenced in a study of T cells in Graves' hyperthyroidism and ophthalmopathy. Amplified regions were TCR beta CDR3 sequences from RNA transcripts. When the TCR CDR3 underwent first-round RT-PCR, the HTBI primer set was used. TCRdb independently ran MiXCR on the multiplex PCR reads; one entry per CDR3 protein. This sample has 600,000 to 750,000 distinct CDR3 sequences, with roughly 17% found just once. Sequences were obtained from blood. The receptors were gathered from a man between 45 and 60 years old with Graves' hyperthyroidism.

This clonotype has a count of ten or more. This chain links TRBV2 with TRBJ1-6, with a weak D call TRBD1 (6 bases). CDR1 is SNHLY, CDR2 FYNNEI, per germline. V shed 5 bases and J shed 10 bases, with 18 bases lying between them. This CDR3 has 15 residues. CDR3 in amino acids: CASSNQGRRVSPLHF. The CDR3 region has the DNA TGTGCCAGCAGTAACCAGGGGAGGAGGGTCTCACCCCTCCACTTT.

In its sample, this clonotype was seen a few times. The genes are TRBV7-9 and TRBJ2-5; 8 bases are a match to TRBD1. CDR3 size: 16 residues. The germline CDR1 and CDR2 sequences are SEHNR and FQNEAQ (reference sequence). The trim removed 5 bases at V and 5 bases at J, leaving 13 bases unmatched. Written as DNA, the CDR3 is TGTGCCAGCAGCCCCCGGGACAGGAGACGATGGGAGACCCAGTACTTC. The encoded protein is CASSPRDRRRWETQYF.

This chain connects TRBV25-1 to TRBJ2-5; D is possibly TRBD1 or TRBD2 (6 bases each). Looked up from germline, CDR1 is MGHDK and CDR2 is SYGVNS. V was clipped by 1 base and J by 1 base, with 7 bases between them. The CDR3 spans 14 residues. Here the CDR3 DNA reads TGTGCCAGCAGTGAATGGGGGGCCCAAGAGACCCAGTACTTC. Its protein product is CASSEWGAQETQYF.

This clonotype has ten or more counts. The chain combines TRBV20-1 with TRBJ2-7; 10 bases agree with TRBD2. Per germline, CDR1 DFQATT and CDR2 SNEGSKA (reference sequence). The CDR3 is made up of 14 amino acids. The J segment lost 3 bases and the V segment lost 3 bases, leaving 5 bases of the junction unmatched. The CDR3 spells CSASWSSGSYEQYF. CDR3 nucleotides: TGCAGTGCTAGTTGGTCTAGCGGGAGCTACGAGCAGTACTTC.

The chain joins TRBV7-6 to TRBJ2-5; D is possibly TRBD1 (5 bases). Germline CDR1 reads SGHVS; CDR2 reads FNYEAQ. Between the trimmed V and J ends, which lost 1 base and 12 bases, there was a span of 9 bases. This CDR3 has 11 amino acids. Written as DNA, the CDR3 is TGTGCCAGCAGCTTAGACAGGATAAAGTACTTC. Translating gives CASSLDRIKYF.

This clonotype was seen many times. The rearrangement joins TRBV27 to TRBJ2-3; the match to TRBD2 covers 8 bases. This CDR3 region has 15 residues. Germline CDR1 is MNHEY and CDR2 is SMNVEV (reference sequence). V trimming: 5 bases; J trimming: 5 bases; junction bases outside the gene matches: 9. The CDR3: CASSTMGLEVDTQYF. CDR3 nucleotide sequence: TGTGCCAGCAGTACAATGGGACTAGAGGTAGATACGCAGTATTTT.

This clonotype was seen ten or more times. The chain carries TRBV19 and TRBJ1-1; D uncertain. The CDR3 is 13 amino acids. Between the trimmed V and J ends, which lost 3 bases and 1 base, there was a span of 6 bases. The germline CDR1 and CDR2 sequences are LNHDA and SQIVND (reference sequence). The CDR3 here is CASSIGRNTEAFF. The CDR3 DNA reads TGTGCCAGTAGTATCGGTCGGAACACTGAAGCTTTCTTT.

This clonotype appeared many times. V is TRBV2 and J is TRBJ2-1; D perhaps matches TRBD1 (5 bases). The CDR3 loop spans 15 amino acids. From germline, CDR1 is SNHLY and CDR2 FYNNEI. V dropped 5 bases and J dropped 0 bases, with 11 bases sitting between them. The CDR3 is CASSPNRFSYNEQFF. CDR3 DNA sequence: TGTGCCAGCAGTCCAAACAGGTTCTCCTACAATGAGCAGTTCTTC.

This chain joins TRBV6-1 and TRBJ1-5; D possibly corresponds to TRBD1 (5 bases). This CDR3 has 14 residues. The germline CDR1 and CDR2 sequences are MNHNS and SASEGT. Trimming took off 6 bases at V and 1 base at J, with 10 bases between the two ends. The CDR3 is CASRKRDSNQPQHF. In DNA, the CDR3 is TGTGCCAGCAGGAAAAGGGACAGCAATCAGCCCCAGCATTTT.

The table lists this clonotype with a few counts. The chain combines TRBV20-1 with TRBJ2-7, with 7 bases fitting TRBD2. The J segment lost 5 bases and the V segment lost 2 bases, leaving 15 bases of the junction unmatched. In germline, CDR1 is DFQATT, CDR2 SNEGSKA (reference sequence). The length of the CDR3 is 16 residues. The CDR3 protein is CSARTQDGGKRHEQYF. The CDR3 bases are TGCAGTGCTAGAACTCAGGACGGGGGGAAGAGGCACGAGCAGTACTTC.

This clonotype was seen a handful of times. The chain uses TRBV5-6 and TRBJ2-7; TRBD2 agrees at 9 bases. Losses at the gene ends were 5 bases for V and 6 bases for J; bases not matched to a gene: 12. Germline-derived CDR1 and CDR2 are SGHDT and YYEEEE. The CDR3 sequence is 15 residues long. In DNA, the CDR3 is TGTGCCAGCAGTCTAAATAGCGGGAGTTCCCGCGAGCAGTACTTC. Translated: CASSLNSGSSREQYF.

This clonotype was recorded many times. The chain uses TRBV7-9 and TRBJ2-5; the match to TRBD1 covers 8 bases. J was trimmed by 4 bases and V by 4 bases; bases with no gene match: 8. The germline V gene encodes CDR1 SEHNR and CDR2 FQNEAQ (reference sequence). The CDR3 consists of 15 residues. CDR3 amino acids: CASSYGQGGGETQYF. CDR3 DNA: TGTGCCAGCAGCTATGGACAGGGCGGCGGAGAGACCCAGTACTTC.

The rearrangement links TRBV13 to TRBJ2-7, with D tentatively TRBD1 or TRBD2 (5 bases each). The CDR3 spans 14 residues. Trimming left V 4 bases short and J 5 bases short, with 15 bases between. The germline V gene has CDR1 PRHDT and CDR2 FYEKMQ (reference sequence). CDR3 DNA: TGTGCCAGCAGCTCCCGGGACGGGCGAGACGAGCAGTACTTC. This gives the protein CASSSRDGRDEQYF.

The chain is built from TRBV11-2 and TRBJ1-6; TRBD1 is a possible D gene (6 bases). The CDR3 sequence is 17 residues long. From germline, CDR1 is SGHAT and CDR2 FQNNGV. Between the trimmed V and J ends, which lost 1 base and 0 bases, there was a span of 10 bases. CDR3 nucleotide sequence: TGTGCCAGCAGCTTAGGGGGGGCTTTCTCCTATAATTCACCCCTCCACTTT. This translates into CASSLGGAFSYNSPLHF. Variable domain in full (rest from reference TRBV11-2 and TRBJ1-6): EAGVAQSPRYKIIEKRQSVAFWCNPISGHATLYWYQQILGQGPKLLIQFQNNGVVDDSQLPKDRFSAERLKGVDSTLKIQPAKLEDSAVYLCASSLGGAFSYNSPLHFGNGTRLTVT.

The CDR3 nucleotides read TGTGCCAGCAGCTTGGTGGGACAGGGGATGACTGAAGCTTTCTTT. Translating gives CASSLVGQGMTEAFF. V usage is TRBV5-6 and J usage is TRBJ1-1; TRBD1 aligns across 10 bases. This CDR3 region has 15 residues. V shed 0 bases, J shed 5 bases, and the junction held 4 bases outside the gene matches. Germline V lookup: CDR1 SGHDT, CDR2 YYEEEE.

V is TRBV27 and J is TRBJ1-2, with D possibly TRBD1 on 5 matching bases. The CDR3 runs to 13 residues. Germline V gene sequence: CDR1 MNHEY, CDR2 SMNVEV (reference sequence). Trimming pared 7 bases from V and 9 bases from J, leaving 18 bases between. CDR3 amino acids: CASKRDGPWSYTF. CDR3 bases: TGTGCCAGCAAAAGGGACGGACCTTGGAGCTACACCTTC.

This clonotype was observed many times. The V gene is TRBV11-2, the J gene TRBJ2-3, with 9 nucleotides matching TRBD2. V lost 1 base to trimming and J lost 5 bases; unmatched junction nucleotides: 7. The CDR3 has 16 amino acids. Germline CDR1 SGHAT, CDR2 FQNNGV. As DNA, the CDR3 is TGTGCCAGCAGCTTAGCTTGGGCGGGAGGGGGAGATACGCAGTATTTT. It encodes CASSLAWAGGGDTQYF. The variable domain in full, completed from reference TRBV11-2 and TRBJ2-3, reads EAGVAQSPRYKIIEKRQSVAFWCNPISGHATLYWYQQILGQGPKLLIQFQNNGVVDDSQLPKDRFSAERLKGVDSTLKIQPAKLEDSAVYLCASSLAWAGGGDTQYFGPGTRLTVL.

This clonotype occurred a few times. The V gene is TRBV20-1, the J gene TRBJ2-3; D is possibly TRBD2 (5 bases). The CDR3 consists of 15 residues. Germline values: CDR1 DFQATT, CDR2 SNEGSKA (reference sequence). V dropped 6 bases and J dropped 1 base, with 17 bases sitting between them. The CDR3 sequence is CSALRRFSGTDTQYF. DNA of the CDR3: TGCAGTGCCCTTCGGAGGTTCTCGGGCACAGATACGCAGTATTTT.

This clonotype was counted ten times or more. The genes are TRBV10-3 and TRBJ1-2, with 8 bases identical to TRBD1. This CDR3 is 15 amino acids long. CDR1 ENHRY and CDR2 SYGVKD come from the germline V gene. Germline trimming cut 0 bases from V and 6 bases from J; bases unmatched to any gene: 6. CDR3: CAISESAQGANGYTF. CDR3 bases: TGTGCCATCAGTGAGTCAGCGCAGGGGGCGAATGGCTACACCTTC.

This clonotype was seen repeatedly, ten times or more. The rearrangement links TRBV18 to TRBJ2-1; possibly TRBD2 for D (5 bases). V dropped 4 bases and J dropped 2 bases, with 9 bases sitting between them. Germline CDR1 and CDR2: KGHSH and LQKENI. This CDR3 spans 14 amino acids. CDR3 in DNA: TGTGCCAGCTCACTGACCGGGGCCTACAATGAGCAGTTCTTC. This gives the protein CASSLTGAYNEQFF.